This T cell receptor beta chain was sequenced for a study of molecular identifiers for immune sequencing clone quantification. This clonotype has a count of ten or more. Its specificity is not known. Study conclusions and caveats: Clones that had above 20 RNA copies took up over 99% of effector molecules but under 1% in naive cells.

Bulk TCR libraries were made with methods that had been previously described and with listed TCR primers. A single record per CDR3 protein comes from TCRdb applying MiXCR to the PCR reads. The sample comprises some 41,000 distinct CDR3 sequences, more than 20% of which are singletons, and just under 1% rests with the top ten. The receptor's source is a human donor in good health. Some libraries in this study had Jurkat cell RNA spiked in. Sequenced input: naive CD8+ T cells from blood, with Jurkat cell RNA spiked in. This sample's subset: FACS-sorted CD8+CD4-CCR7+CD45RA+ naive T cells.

The CDR3 spells CASSFRQTEYEQYF. CDR3 nucleotides: TGTGCCAGCAGCTTTAGGCAGACTGAGTACGAGCAGTACTTC. V gene TRBV5-6 combines with J gene TRBJ2-7, with unresolved D. The CDR3 has 14 amino acids. The V gene's germline CDR1 is SGHDT and CDR2 YYEEEE. V shed 2 bases and J shed 4 bases, with 13 bases lying between them. The complete variable domain, with remaining parts taken from reference TRBV5-6 and TRBJ2-7, reads DAGVTQSPTHLIKTRGQQVTLRCSPKSGHDTVSWYQQALGQGPQFIFQYYEEEERQRGNFPDRFSGHQFPNYSSELNVNALLLGDSALYLCASSFRQTEYEQYFGPGTRLTVT.